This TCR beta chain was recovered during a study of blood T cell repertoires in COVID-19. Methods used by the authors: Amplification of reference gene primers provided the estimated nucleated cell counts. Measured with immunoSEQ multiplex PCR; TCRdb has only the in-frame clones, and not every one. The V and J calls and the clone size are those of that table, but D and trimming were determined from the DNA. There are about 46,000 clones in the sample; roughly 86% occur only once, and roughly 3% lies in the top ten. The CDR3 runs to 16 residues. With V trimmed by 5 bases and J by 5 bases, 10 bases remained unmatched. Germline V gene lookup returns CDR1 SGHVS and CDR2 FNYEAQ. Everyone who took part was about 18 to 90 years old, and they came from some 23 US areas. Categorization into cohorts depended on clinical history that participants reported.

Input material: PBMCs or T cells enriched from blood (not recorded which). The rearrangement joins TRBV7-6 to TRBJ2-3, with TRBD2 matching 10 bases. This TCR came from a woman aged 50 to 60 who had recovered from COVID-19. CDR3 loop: CASSTSAGGPKDTQYF. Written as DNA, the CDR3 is TGTGCCAGCAGCACCTCAGCGGGAGGGCCCAAAGATACGCAGTATTTT.